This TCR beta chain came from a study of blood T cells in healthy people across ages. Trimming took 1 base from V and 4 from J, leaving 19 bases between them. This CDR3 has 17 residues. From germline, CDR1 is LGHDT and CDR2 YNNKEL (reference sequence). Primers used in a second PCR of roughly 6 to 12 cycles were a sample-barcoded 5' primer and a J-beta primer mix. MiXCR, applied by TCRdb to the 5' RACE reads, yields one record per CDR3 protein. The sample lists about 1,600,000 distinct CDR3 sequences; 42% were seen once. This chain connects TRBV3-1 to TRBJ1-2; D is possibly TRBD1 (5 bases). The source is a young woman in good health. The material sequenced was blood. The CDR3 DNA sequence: TGTGCCAGCAGCCAAGGGGGCAGGGTGGTTTCTTCCTATGGCTACACCTTC. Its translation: CASSQGGRVVSSYGYTF.